This T cell receptor beta chain comes out of a study of T-cell memory formation after mild COVID-19. In the study overall: For the most part, TCR clusters were specific to one donor. Regarding the study as a whole: CD4+ contracting clones were found mainly in CM and EM, and CD8+ ones in EMRA. Pre-infection memory showed some responding clones, and this suggested that cross-reactive memory joined. Clones that contracted from day 15 to 85 had balanced CD4/CD8; later expanders were CD4+ biased.

This clonotype has just a few counts. The antigen remains undetermined. The CDR3 consists of 15 residues. The germline gives CDR1 LGHDT, CDR2 YNNKEL (reference sequence). V gave up 1 base and J gave up 0 bases, with 7 bases separating them. TCRdb used MiXCR to reprocess the 5' RACE reads, holding one entry per CDR3 protein. The sample lists about 320,000 distinct CDR3 sequences; 13% to 15% were seen once. The sequence was collected from a man younger than 35 who had mild COVID-19 (a few samples of this study predate the infection). Cell type and time point are not known. Sequencing used PBMCs or a T cell subset sorted from them (not recorded which). V gene TRBV3-1 combines with J gene TRBJ2-1, with D possibly being TRBD1 (5 bases). The CDR3 sequence: CASSQVGPSYNEQFF. The CDR3 region has the DNA TGTGCCAGCAGCCAAGTGGGGCCCTCCTACAATGAGCAGTTCTTC.